What follows describes a single T cell receptor (beta chain). Its specificity is not known. V lost 6 bases and J lost 0, with 12 bases in between. The CDR3 consists of 15 residues. Germline loops: CDR1 SGHRS, CDR2 YFSETQ. The record originates from a study of cytomegalovirus exposure and HLA in healthy donors. PCR employed 60 Vbeta and 13 Jbeta primers. Some clones are missing from TCRdb's copy, which holds only in-frame ones; the method was immunoSEQ multiplex PCR. The repertoire holds roughly 90,000 clones, over 65% seen once, with around 4.3% in the top ten. Points from the study as a whole: On later analysis, the bulk of CMV-associated TCR beta chains appeared to be HLA-restricted.

The origin of this receptor is a woman aged 40 to 55 in good health and CMV-seropositive. Sample: PBMCs. This sequence joins TRBV5-1 and TRBJ1-4, with a possible D match to TRBD1 (6 bases). The CDR3 is CASTGQSSTNEKLFF. CDR3 nucleotides: TGCGCCAGCACTGGACAGTCCTCAACTAATGAAAAACTGTTTTTT.